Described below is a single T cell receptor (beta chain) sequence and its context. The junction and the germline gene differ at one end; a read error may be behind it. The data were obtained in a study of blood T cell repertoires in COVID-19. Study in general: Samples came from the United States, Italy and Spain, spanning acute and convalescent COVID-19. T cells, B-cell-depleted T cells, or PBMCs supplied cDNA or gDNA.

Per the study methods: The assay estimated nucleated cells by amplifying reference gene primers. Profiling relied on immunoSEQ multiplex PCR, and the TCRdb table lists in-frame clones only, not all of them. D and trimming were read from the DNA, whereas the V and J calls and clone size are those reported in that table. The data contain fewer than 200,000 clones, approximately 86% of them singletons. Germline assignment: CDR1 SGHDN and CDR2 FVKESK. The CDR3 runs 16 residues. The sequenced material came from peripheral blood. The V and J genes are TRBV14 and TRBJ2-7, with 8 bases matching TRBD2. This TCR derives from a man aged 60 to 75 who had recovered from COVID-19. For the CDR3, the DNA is TGTGCCAGCAGACAAGATGGAGTCCGGGGGGGTGGCGAGCAGTACTTC. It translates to CASRQDGVRGGGEQYF.